The clone carrying this T cell receptor beta chain was picked up one time. The sample is drawn from a study of blood T cell repertoires in COVID-19. Overall study: The samples span acute and convalescent COVID-19 from the United States, Italy and Spain. The analysed material was cDNA or gDNA that came from T cells, B-cell-depleted T cells, or PBMCs.

In the authors' methods: Counts of nucleated cells, estimated from reference gene primer amplification, were obtained. Sequencing was performed with immunoSEQ multiplex PCR; in TCRdb, only in-frame clones are kept and a portion is missing. The DNA was the basis for D and trimming; V, J and clone size are from that table. Among tens of thousands of clones listed, 65% to 90% were seen once. The clonotype comes from a man in his sixties with acute or convalescent COVID-19. The sample taken for sequencing was peripheral blood.

The CDR3 spells CASSTGTGGEQYF. CDR3 sequence (DNA): TGTGCCAGCAGTACCGGGACCGGAGGGGAGCAGTACTTC. The rearrangement joins TRBV6-5 to TRBJ2-7, with TRBD2 as a possible D gene (6 bases). This CDR3 contains 13 residues. Trimming took 5 bases from V and 7 from J, leaving 15 bases between them. CDR1 is MNHEY, CDR2 SVGAGI, per germline.